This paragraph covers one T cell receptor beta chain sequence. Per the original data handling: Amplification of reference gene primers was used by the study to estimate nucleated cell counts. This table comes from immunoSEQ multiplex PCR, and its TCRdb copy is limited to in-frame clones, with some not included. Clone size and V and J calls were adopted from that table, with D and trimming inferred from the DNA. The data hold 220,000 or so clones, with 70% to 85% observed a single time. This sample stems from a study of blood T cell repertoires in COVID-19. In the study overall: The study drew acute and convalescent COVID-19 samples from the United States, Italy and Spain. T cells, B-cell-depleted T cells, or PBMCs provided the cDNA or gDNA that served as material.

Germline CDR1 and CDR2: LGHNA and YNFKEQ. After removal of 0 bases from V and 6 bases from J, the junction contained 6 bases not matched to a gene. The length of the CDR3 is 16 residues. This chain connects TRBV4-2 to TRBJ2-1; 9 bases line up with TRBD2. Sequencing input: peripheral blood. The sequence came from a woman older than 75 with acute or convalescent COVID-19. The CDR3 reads CASSQDPRGGRNEQFF. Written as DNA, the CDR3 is TGTGCCAGCAGCCAAGATCCGCGGGGGGGCCGCAATGAGCAGTTCTTC.